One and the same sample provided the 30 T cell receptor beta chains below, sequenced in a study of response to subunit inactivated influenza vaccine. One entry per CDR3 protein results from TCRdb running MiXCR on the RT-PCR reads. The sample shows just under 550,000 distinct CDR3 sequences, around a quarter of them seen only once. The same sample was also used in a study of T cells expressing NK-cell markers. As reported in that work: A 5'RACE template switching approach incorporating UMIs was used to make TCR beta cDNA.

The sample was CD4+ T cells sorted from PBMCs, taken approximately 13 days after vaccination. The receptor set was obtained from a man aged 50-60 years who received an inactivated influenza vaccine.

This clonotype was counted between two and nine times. This chain's CDR3 is CASSYGTGEDTQYF. DNA of the CDR3: TGCGCCAGCAGCTACGGGACAGGGGAAGATACGCAGTATTTT. The chain combines TRBV5-1 with TRBJ2-3; 10 bases align to TRBD1. The CDR3 sequence is 14 residues long. The germline V gene encodes CDR1 SGHRS and CDR2 YFSETQ. Trimming cost V 3 bases and J 5 bases; bases outside gene matches: 3.

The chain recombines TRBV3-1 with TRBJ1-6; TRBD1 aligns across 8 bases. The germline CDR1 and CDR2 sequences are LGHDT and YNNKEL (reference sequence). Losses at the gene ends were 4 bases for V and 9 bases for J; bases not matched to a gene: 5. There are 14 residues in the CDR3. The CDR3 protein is CASSRPGGGSPLHF. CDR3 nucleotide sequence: TGTGCCAGCAGCCGACCAGGGGGCGGTTCACCCCTCCACTTT.

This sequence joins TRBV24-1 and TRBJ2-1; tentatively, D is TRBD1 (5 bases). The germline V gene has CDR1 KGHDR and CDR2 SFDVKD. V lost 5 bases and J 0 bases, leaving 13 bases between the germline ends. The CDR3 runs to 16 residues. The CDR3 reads CATSVKRTNSYNEQFF. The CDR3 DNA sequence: TGTGCCACCAGTGTCAAGAGGACAAACTCCTACAATGAGCAGTTCTTC.

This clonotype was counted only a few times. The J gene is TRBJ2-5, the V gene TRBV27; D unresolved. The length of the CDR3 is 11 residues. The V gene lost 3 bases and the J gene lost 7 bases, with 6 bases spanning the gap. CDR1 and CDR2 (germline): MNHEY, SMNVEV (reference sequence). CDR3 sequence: CASSFLGTQYF. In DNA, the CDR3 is TGTGCCAGCAGTTTCCTGGGGACCCAGTACTTC.

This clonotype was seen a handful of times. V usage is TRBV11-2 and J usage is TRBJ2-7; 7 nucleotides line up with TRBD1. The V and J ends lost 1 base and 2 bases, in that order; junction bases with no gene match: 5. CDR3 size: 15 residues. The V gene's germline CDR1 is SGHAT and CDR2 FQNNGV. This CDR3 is CASSLGVTGTYEQYF. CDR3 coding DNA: TGTGCCAGCAGCTTAGGTGTGACAGGGACCTACGAGCAGTACTTC.

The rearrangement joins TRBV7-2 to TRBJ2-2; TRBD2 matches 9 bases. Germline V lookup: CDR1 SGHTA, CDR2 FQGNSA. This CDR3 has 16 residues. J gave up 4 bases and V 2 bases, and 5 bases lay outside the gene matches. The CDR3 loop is CASSLNGGRATGELFF. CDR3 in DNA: TGTGCCAGCAGCTTAAATGGCGGGAGGGCCACCGGGGAGCTGTTTTTT.

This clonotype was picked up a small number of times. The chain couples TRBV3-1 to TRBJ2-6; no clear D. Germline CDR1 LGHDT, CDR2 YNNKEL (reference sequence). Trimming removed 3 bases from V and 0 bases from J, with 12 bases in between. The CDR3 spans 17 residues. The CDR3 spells CASSHTSGPSGANVLTF. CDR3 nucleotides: TGTGCCAGCAGCCACACTTCGGGTCCCTCTGGGGCCAACGTCCTGACTTTC.

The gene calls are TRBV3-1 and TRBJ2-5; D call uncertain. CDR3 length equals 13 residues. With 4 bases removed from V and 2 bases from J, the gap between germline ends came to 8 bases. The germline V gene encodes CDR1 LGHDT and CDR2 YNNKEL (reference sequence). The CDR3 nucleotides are TGTGCCAGCAGCCTGGACGGACAAGAGACCCAGTACTTC. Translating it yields CASSLDGQETQYF.

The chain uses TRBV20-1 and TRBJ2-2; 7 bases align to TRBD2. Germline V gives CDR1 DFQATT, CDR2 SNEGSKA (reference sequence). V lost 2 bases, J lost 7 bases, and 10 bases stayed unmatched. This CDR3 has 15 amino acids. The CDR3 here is CSARSEAGLSGELFF. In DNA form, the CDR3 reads TGCAGTGCTAGATCGGAAGCGGGATTAAGCGGGGAGCTGTTTTTT.

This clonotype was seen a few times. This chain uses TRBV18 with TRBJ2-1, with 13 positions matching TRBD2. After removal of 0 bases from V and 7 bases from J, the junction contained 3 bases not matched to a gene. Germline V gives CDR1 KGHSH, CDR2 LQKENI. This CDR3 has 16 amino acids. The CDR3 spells CASSPPLLAGGNEQFF. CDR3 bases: TGTGCCAGCTCACCACCGTTACTAGCGGGAGGGAATGAGCAGTTCTTC.

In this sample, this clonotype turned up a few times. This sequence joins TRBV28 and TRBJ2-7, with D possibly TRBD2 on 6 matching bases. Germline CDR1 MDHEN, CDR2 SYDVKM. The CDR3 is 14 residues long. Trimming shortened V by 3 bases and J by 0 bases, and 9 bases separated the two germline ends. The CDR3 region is CASSLRDPSYEQYF. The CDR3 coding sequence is TGTGCCAGCAGTTTGCGGGACCCCTCCTACGAGCAGTACTTC.

DNA of the CDR3: TGTGCCAGCAGTTACTCTGCATGGGGACAGAACGTTACCCAACGGCAGTACTTC. This sequence encodes CASSYSAWGQNVTQRQYF. This chain joins TRBV6-2 or TRBV6-3 and TRBJ2-7, with 7 bases matching TRBD1. Germline trimming cut 0 bases from V and 9 bases from J; bases unmatched to any gene: 20. The CDR3 is 18 residues long. The germline V gene has CDR1 MNHEY and CDR2 SVGEGT.

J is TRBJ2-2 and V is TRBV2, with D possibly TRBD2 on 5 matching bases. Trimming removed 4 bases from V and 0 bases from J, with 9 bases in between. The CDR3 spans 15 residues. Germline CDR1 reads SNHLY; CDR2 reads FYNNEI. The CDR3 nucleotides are TGTGCCAGCAGTGTGGAGGCAGCGAACACCGGGGAGCTGTTTTTT. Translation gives CASSVEAANTGELFF.

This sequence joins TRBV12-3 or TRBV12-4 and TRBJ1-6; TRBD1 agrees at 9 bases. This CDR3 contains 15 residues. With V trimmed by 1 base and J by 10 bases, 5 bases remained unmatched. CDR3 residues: CASSLGGTGKSPLHF. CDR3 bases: TGTGCCAGCAGTTTAGGCGGGACAGGGAAATCACCCCTCCACTTT.

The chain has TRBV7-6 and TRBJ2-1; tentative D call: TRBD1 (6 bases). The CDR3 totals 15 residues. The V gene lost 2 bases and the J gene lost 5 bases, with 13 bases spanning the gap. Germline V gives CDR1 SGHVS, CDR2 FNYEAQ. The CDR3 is CASSLLGTTNNEQFF. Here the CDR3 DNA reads TGTGCCAGCAGCTTATTAGGGACAACAAACAATGAGCAGTTCTTC.

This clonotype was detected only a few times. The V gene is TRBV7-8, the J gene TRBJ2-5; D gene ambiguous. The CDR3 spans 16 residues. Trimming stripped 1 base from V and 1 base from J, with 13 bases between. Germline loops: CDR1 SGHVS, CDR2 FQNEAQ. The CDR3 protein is CASSLVPRQSQETQYF. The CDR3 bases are TGTGCCAGCAGCTTAGTCCCCCGACAAAGCCAAGAGACCCAGTACTTC.

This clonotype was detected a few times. The CDR3 nucleotides read TGTGCCAGCAGTTCCTTACCGGGACAGCCAAAGAAAAACTATGGCTACACCTTC. Amino acids: CASSSLPGQPKKNYGYTF. This rearrangement joins TRBV6-5 to TRBJ1-2; 7 positions match TRBD1. The CDR3 has 18 residues. Trimming took 4 bases from V and 2 from J; bases not matched to a gene: 16. Germline V CDR1 and CDR2: MNHEY, SVGAGI.

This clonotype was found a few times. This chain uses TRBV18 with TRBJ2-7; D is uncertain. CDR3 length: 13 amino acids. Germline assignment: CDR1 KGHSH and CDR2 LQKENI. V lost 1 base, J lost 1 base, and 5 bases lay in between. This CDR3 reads CASSPQHSYEQYF. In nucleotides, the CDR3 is TGTGCCAGCTCACCACAACATTCCTACGAGCAGTACTTC. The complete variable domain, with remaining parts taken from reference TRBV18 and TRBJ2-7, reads NAGVMQNPRHLVRRRGQEARLRCSPMKGHSHVYWYRQLPEEGLKFMVYLQKENIIDESGMPKERFSAEFPKEGPSILRIQQVVRGDSAAYFCASSPQHSYEQYFGPGTRLTVT.

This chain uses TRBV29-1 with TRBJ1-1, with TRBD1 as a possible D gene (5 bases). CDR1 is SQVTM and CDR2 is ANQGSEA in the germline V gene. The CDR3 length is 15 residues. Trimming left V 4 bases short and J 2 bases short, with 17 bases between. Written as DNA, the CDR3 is TGCAGCGTTGGCGCCGGGGCGCGGGATAACACTGAAGCTTTCTTT. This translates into CSVGAGARDNTEAFF.

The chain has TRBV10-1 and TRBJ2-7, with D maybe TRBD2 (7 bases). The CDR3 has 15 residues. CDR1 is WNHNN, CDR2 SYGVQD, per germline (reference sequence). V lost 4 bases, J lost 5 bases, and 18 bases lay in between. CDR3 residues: CASSAGGRPRHEQYF. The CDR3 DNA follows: TGCGCCAGCAGTGCCGGGGGGCGACCTCGACACGAGCAGTACTTC.

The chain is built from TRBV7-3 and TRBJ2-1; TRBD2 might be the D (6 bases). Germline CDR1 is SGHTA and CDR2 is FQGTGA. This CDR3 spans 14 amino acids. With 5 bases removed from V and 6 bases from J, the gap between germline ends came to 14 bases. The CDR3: CASSPGTSSNEQFF. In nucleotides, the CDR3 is TGTGCCAGCAGCCCCGGGACTTCAAGCAATGAGCAGTTCTTC.

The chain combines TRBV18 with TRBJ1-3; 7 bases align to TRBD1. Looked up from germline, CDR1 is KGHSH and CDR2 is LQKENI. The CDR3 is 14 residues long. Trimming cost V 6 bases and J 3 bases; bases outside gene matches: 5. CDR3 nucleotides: TGTGCCAGCTCCGAGGGGGCGAGTGGAAACACCATATATTTT. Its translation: CASSEGASGNTIYF.

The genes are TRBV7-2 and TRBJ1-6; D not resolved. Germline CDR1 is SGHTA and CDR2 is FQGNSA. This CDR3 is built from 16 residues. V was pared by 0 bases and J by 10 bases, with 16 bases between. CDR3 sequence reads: CASSLAQPLARSPLHF. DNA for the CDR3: TGTGCCAGCAGCTTAGCCCAACCGCTCGCAAGGTCACCCCTCCACTTT. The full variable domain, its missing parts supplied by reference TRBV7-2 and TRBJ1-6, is GAGVSQSPSNKVTEKGKDVELRCDPISGHTALYWYRQSLGQGLEFLIYFQGNSAPDKSGLPSDRFSAERTGGSVSTLTIQRTQQEDSAVYLCASSLAQPLARSPLHFGNGTRLTVT.

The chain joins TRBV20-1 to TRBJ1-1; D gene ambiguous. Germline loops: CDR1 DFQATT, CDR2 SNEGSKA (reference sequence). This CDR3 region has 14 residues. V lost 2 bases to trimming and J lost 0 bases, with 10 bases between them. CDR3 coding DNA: TGCAGTGCTAGAACTGTGTTGATGAACACTGAAGCTTTCTTT. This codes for CSARTVLMNTEAFF.

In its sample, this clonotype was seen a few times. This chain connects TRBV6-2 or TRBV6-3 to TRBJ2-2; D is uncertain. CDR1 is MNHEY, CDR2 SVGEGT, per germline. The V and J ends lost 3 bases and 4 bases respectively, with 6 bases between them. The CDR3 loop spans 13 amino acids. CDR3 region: CASSYPSTGELFF. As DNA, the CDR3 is TGTGCCAGCAGTTATCCGAGCACCGGGGAGCTGTTTTTT.

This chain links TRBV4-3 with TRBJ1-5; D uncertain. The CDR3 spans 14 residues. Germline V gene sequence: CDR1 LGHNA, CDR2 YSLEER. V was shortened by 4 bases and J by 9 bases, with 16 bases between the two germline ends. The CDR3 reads CASSPWTGQGPQHF. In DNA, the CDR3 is TGCGCCAGCAGCCCATGGACGGGTCAAGGGCCCCAGCATTTT.

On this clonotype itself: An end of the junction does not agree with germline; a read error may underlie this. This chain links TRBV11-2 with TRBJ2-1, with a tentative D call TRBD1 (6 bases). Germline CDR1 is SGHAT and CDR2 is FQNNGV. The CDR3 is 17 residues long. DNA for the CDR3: TGTGCCAGCAGCTTAGTCATAGGGGGTGGTCAATTTGATGAGCTGTTCTTC. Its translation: CASSLVIGGGQFDELFF.

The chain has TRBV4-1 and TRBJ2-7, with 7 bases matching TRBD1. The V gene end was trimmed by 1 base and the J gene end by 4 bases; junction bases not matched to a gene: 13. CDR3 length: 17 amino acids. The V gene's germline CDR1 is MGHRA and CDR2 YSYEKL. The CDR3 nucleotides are TGCGCCAGCAGCCAAGGAGCGTTAACAGGGGATGTTTACGAGCAGTACTTC. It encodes CASSQGALTGDVYEQYF.

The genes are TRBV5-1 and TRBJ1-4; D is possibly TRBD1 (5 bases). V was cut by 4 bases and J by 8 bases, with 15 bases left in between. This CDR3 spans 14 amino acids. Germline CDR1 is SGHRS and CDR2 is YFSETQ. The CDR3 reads CASSGPGTEEKLFF. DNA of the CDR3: TGCGCCAGCAGCGGCCCCGGGACGGAGGAAAAACTGTTTTTT.

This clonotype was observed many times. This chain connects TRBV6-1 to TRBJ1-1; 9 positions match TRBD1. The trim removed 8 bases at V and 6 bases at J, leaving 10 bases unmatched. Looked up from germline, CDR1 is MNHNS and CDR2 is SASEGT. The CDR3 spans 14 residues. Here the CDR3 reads CASCRTGVVAEAFF. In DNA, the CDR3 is TGTGCCAGCTGTCGGACAGGGGTTGTCGCTGAAGCTTTCTTT.